The 26 T cell receptor beta chains reported below all come from one sample, sequenced in a study of blood T cell repertoires in COVID-19. This table comes from immunoSEQ multiplex PCR, and its TCRdb copy is limited to in-frame clones, with some not included. The sample has almost 100,000 clones; approximately 89% are singletons. Sequencing was performed on peripheral blood. The receptors derive from a middle-aged man with acute or convalescent COVID-19.

The chain is built from TRBV7-9 and TRBJ1-3, with D tentatively TRBD1 (5 bases). The CDR3 has 14 amino acids. The germline V gene encodes CDR1 SEHNR and CDR2 FQNEAQ (reference sequence). V was cut by 5 bases and J by 1 base, with 9 bases left in between. The DNA of the CDR3 is TGTGCCAGCAGCGGACAAAAATCTGGAAACACCATATATTTT. As protein: CASSGQKSGNTIYF. The entire variable domain, with the rest obtained from reference TRBV7-9 and TRBJ1-3, is as follows: DTGVSQNPRHKITKRGQNVTFRCDPISEHNRLYWYRQTLGQGPEFLTYFQNEAQLEKSRLLSDRFSAERPKGSFSTLEIQRTEQGDSAMYLCASSGQKSGNTIYFGEGSWLTVV.

The rearrangement links TRBV5-1 to TRBJ2-7, with 11 bases fitting TRBD2. With 4 bases clipped from V and 3 bases from J, the junction kept 3 bases outside the gene matches. The CDR3 totals 14 residues. Germline V gives CDR1 SGHRS, CDR2 YFSETQ. CDR3 bases: TGCGCCAGCAGCCCCGGGACTAGCGGCTACGAGCAGTACTTC. It translates to CASSPGTSGYEQYF.

This clone was detected only once. The J gene is TRBJ2-1, the V gene TRBV2; D may be TRBD2 (5 bases). V lost 7 bases, J lost 2 bases, and 15 bases lay in between. This CDR3 has 15 residues. CDR1 is SNHLY, CDR2 FYNNEI, per germline. CDR3 residues: CASIPTTLAYNEQFF. The CDR3 DNA follows: TGTGCCAGCATTCCGACTACCCTAGCCTACAATGAGCAGTTCTTC. Together with reference TRBV2 and TRBJ2-1, the CDR3 gives the full variable domain: EPEVTQTPSHQVTQMGQEVILRCVPISNHLYFYWYRQILGQKVEFLVSFYNNEISEKSEIFDDQFSVERPDGSNFTLKIRSTKLEDSAMYFCASIPTTLAYNEQFFGPGTRLTVL.

This sequence joins TRBV7-8 and TRBJ1-5; D is possibly TRBD1 (5 bases). Germline CDR1 is SGHVS and CDR2 is FQNEAQ. The germline V and J ends were trimmed by 7 bases and 0 bases, with 10 bases remaining between them. CDR3 length: 14 amino acids. The CDR3 sequence is CASNQGSSNQPQHF. The CDR3 DNA reads TGTGCCAGCAACCAGGGCAGTAGCAATCAGCCCCAGCATTTT.

V is TRBV4-2 and J is TRBJ2-7, with a possible D match to TRBD2 (5 bases). V was clipped by 0 bases and J by 4 bases, with 7 bases between them. Germline lookup yields CDR1 LGHNA and CDR2 YNFKEQ. The CDR3 consists of 13 residues. CDR3 in amino acids: CASSQDGDYEQYF. As DNA, the CDR3 is TGTGCCAGCAGCCAAGACGGGGATTACGAGCAGTACTTC.

The CDR3 is CASSTLGLDNEQFF. CDR3 DNA sequence: TGTGCCAGTAGTACCCTTGGACTCGACAATGAGCAGTTCTTC. The V call is TRBV19, the J call TRBJ2-1; D might be TRBD2 (5 bases). The CDR3 is 14 residues long. V dropped 4 bases and J dropped 5 bases, with 12 bases sitting between them. The germline V gene encodes CDR1 LNHDA and CDR2 SQIVND (reference sequence).

This clone was found a few times. The chain combines TRBV30 with TRBJ1-2; TRBD1 agrees at 8 bases. The CDR3 length is 13 residues. Losses at the gene ends were 1 base for V and 2 bases for J; bases not matched to a gene: 0. The germline V gene has CDR1 GTSNPN and CDR2 SVGIG (reference sequence). The CDR3: CAWSGDRNYGYTF. As DNA, the CDR3 is TGTGCCTGGAGTGGGGACAGGAACTATGGCTACACCTTC.

The chain couples TRBV3-1 (or the pseudogene TRBV3-2) to TRBJ2-2; 11 nucleotides line up with TRBD2. The CDR3 has 15 residues. The junction had 7 bases not matched to a gene; V was cut back by 8 bases and J by 5 bases. CDR1 is LGHDT, CDR2 YNNKEL, per germline (reference sequence). This CDR3 reads CASQILAGETGELFF. CDR3 in DNA: TGTGCCAGCCAAATACTAGCGGGAGAGACCGGGGAGCTGTTTTTT.

The chain joins TRBV3-1 (or the pseudogene TRBV3-2) to TRBJ2-3; 9 bases fit TRBD2. This CDR3 has 18 amino acids. V trimming: 4 bases; J trimming: 3 bases; junction bases outside the gene matches: 14. Germline V lookup: CDR1 LGHDT, CDR2 YNNKEL (reference sequence). CDR3 in amino acids: CASSPVGDSGSLTDTQYF. The CDR3, as DNA: TGTGCCAGCAGCCCCGTTGGGGATAGCGGGAGCTTAACAGATACGCAGTATTTT.

CDR3 region: CASSLLDRGKDGYTF. CDR3 nucleotide sequence: TGTGCCAGCTCACTACTCGACAGGGGAAAAGATGGCTACACCTTC. The V and J genes are TRBV18 and TRBJ1-2; TRBD1 matches 8 bases. The junction had 10 bases not matched to a gene; V was cut back by 4 bases and J by 6 bases. CDR3 length equals 15 residues. Germline values: CDR1 KGHSH, CDR2 LQKENI.

The rearrangement links TRBV10-3 to TRBJ1-5; the D is unclear. Germline lookup yields CDR1 ENHRY and CDR2 SYGVKD. The CDR3 runs to 12 residues. The CDR3 region is CEAAVSNQPQHF. CDR3 bases: TGTGAAGCGGCGGTTAGCAATCAGCCCCAGCATTTT.

The chain combines TRBV6-5 with TRBJ1-2; D call uncertain. Germline CDR1 MNHEY, CDR2 SVGAGI. The V gene lost 8 bases and the J gene lost 0 bases, with 16 bases spanning the gap. The CDR3 sequence is 15 residues long. The CDR3 DNA sequence: TGTGCCAGCGGAGGCGGGATCCAGGCTAACTATGGCTACACCTTC. Its translation: CASGGGIQANYGYTF.

The chain has TRBV6-4 and TRBJ1-2; 9 bases are shared with TRBD1. The ends lost 11 bases at V and 7 bases at J; junction bases unmatched: 14. CDR1 is MRHNA, CDR2 SNTAGT, per germline. The CDR3 length is 14 residues. The CDR3 region is CASTPDRGAGGYTF. The DNA for the CDR3 is TGTGCCTCGACCCCCGACAGGGGGGCTGGTGGCTACACCTTC.

This clone appeared a single time. The chain recombines TRBV5-1 with TRBJ2-5; 9 nucleotides match TRBD1. CDR3 size: 15 residues. Trimming took 4 bases from V and 4 from J; bases not matched to a gene: 8. Looked up from germline, CDR1 is SGHRS and CDR2 is YFSETQ. The CDR3, as DNA: TGCGCCAGCAGCGCCGGGACAGGGATAGGAGAGACCCAGTACTTC. Amino acid sequence: CASSAGTGIGETQYF.

V usage is TRBV6-5 and J usage is TRBJ2-7; D uncertain. Germline-derived CDR1 and CDR2 are MNHEY and SVGAGI. The CDR3 is 11 residues long. The V end lost 6 bases, the J end lost 7 bases, and 10 bases lay between the germline ends. This chain's CDR3 is CASSTGSEQYF. The CDR3, as DNA: TGTGCCAGCAGCACGGGTTCAGAGCAGTACTTC.

The rearrangement links TRBV6-5 to TRBJ1-3; TRBD1 matches 8 bases. This CDR3 is 15 amino acids long. The ends lost 0 bases at V and 2 bases at J; junction bases unmatched: 0. Germline V gene data show CDR1 as MNHEY and CDR2 as SVGAGI. CDR3 bases: TGTGCCAGCAGTTACTCGGACAGGGCTGGAAACACCATATATTTT. This codes for CASSYSDRAGNTIYF.

The chain is built from TRBV4-1 and TRBJ2-3; TRBD1 matches 10 bases. The germline V gene has CDR1 MGHRA and CDR2 YSYEKL. The CDR3 has 16 residues. J gave up 1 base and V 5 bases, and 6 bases lay outside the gene matches. The CDR3 DNA follows: TGCGCCAGCAGCTCTCAGACAGGGGGCGGCACAGATACGCAGTATTTT. Protein sequence: CASSSQTGGGTDTQYF.

V and J are TRBV11-2 and TRBJ1-5; D uncertain. The CDR3 is made up of 15 amino acids. Germline V CDR1 and CDR2: SGHAT, FQNNGV. V was trimmed by 0 bases and J by 2 bases, leaving 8 bases between them. This CDR3 reads CASSLDGGGNQPQHF. In DNA, the CDR3 is TGTGCCAGCAGCTTAGACGGCGGGGGCAATCAGCCCCAGCATTTT.

This chain links TRBV19 with TRBJ2-5, with TRBD1 matching 10 bases. The CDR3 covers 13 residues. V lost 10 bases to trimming and J lost 3 bases; unmatched junction nucleotides: 5. CDR1 and CDR2 (germline): LNHDA, SQIVND (reference sequence). As DNA, the CDR3 is TGTGCCAATACCGGGACAGGGGAAGAGACCCAGTACTTC. This translates into CANTGTGEETQYF. The whole variable domain, filled in from reference TRBV19 and TRBJ2-5, reads DGGITQSPKYLFRKEGQNVTLSCEQNLNHDAMYWYRQDPGQGLRLIYYSQIVNDFQKGDIAEGYSVSREKKESFPLTVTSAQKNPTAFYLCANTGTGEETQYFGPGTRLLVL.

V and J are TRBV25-1 and TRBJ1-2, with a weak D call TRBD1 (6 bases). Germline CDR1 and CDR2: MGHDK and SYGVNS. The ends were cut back, 3 bases at V and 8 bases at J, with 13 bases in the middle. The CDR3 runs 13 residues. As DNA, the CDR3 is TGTGCCAGCAGTGAGGGGGGGGCCGGAGGCTACACCTTC. It encodes CASSEGGAGGYTF.

This chain links TRBV28 with TRBJ2-7; TRBD2 agrees at 7 bases. There are 15 residues in the CDR3. Germline V gene sequence: CDR1 MDHEN, CDR2 SYDVKM. Trimming cost V 5 bases and J 0 bases; bases outside gene matches: 7. CDR3 loop: CASSTRAGLSYEQYF. Here the CDR3 DNA reads TGTGCCAGCAGTACACGAGCGGGGCTCTCCTACGAGCAGTACTTC.

This chain uses TRBV2 with TRBJ1-2; D not certain. The CDR3 has 14 amino acids. Germline CDR1 reads SNHLY; CDR2 reads FYNNEI. The V and J ends lost 4 bases and 4 bases respectively, with 13 bases between them. The CDR3 region has the DNA TGTGCCAGCAGTGCCTACGGGTCGAGCTATGGCTACACCTTC. Translation gives CASSAYGSSYGYTF.

The chain couples TRBV14 to TRBJ2-5, with TRBD2 identical over 9 bases. With 0 bases clipped from V and 5 bases from J, the junction kept 13 bases outside the gene matches. This CDR3 comprises 18 residues. CDR1 SGHDN and CDR2 FVKESK come from the germline V gene. The CDR3 DNA is TGTGCCAGCAGCCAAGATTACCGTAGCGGGAGAGGGGATGAGACCCAGTACTTC. Translation: CASSQDYRSGRGDETQYF.

The CDR3 nucleotides read TGCGCCAGCAGCCCGGAGGAAAGGGTCTATGGCTACACCTTC. Residues: CASSPEERVYGYTF. The chain is built from TRBV4-1 and TRBJ1-2; D gene uncertain. Germline values: CDR1 MGHRA, CDR2 YSYEKL. The germline V and J ends were trimmed by 4 bases and 4 bases, with 13 bases remaining between them. The CDR3 runs to 14 residues.

The chain uses TRBV19 and TRBJ1-5, with 8 nucleotides matching TRBD1. V dropped 7 bases and J dropped 3; count of bases not matched to a gene: 8. Germline loops: CDR1 LNHDA, CDR2 SQIVND (reference sequence). The CDR3 length is 15 residues. CDR3 sequence reads: CASNTDRGINQPQHF. The DNA for the CDR3 is TGTGCCAGTAACACTGACAGGGGTATCAATCAGCCCCAGCATTTT.

A single count supports this clone. The chain joins TRBV5-1 to TRBJ2-3; 8 bases are a match to TRBD2. This CDR3 region has 15 residues. V shed 7 bases, J shed 3 bases, and the junction held 10 bases outside the gene matches. Germline CDR1 SGHRS, CDR2 YFSETQ. The CDR3: CASRRSSGKTDTQYF. Here the CDR3 DNA reads TGCGCCAGCCGGAGAAGTAGCGGGAAGACAGATACGCAGTATTTT.